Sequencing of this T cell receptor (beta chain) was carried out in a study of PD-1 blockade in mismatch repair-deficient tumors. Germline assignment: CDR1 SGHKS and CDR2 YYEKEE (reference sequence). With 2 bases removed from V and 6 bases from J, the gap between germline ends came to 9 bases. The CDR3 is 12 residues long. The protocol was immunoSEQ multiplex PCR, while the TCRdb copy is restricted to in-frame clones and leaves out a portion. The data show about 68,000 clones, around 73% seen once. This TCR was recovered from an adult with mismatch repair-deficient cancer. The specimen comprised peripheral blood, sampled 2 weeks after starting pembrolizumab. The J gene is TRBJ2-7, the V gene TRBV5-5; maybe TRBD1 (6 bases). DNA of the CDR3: TGTGCCAGCAGCTTAACAGGGATCGAGCAGTACTTC. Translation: CASSLTGIEQYF.